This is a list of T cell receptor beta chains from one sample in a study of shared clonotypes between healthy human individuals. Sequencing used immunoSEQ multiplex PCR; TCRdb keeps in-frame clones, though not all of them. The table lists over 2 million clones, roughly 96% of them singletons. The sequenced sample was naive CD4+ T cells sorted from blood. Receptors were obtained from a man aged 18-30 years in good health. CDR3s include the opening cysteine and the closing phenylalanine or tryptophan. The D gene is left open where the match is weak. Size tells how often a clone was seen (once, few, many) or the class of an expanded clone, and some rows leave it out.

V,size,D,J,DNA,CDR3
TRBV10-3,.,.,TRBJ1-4,TGTGCCATCAGTGAGTCAAGGGGGTTAACTAATGAAAAACTGTTTTTT,CAISESRGLTNEKLFF
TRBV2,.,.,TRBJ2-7,TGTGCCAGCAGGGGGACCGGTACCTACGAGCAGTACTTC,CASRGTGTYEQYF
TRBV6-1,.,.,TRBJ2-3,TGTGCCAGCAGTGAAGGTCTGGGATCCTTCACAGATACGCAGTATTTT,CASSEGLGSFTDTQYF
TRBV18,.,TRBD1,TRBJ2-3,TGTGCCAGCTCGCCACAGGGGGCCACAGATACGCAGTATTTT,CASSPQGATDTQYF
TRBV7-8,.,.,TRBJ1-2,TGTGCCAGCAGGCCCTCCAAGGGGCAGGGGTATGGCTACACCTTC,CASRPSKGQGYGYTF
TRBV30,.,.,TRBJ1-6,TGTGCCTGGAGCAAAAAGGCTAATTCACCCCTCCACTTT,CAWSKKANSPLHF
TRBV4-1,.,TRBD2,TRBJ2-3,TGCGCCAGCAGCCCGATCCAGCTGACTAGCGGGATGGAAGATACGCAGTATTTT,CASSPIQLTSGMEDTQYF
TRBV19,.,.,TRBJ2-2,TGTGCCAGTAGTCTGGACAAAGCCGGGGAGCTGTTTTTT,CASSLDKAGELFF
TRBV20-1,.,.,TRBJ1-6,TGCAGTGGCGGGTATAATTCACCCCTCCACTTT,CSGGYNSPLHF
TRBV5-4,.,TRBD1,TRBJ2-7,TGTGCCAGCAGCTTGGCCTTACAGGGGGGCTACGAGCAGTACTTC,CASSLALQGGYEQYF
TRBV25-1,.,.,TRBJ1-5,TGTGCCAGCAGTGAAACCGGGTTGGGCAATCAGCCCCAGCATTTT,CASSETGLGNQPQHF
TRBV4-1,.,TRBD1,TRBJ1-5,TGCGCCAGCAGCCCCTTCAGGGGGATTAGGGATCAGCCCCAGCATTTT,CASSPFRGIRDQPQHF
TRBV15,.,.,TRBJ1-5,TGTGCCACCAGCTCTAGTGGGGGAACTTACCAATGGAATCAGCCCCAGCATTTT,CATSSSGGTYQWNQPQHF
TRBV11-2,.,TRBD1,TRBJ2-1,TGTGCCAGCAGCTTCCTATCAGGGGGTTTGGATGAGCAGTTCTTC,CASSFLSGGLDEQFF
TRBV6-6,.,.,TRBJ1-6,TGTGCCAGCAGTTATCCAGACTCTAATTCACCCCTCCACTTT,CASSYPDSNSPLHF
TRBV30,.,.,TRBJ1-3,TGTGCCTGGCATTCTAAAGGGGGCATATATTTT,CAWHSKGGIYF
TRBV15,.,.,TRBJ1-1,TGTGCCACCAGCAGACCCGCACCGGAAGCTTTCTTT,CATSRPAPEAFF
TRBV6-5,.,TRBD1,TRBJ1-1,TGTGCCAGCAAAACAGGGGGAGGTACTGAAGCTTTCTTT,CASKTGGGTEAFF
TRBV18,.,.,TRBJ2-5,TGTGCCAGCTCACTCTCGTACCAAGAGACCCAGTACTTC,CASSLSYQETQYF
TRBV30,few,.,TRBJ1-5,TGTGCCTGGAGTGTACGGGCTCCGTCACTCCAGCCCCAGCATTTT,CAWSVRAPSLQPQHF
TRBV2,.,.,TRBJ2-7,TGTGCCAGCAAAGGGGGTCCCCCCTACGAGCAGTACTTC,CASKGGPPYEQYF
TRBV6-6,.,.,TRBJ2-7,TGTGCCAGCAGTTATATGGACGAGCAGTACTTC,CASSYMDEQYF
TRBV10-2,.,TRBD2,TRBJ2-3,TGCGCCAGCAGAAGGACTAGCGGGATACCAGATACGCAGTATTTT,CASRRTSGIPDTQYF
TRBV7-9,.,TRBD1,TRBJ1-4,TGTGCCAGCAGCTTGGTTCAGGGGGCTTGGGAAAAACTGTTTTTT,CASSLVQGAWEKLFF
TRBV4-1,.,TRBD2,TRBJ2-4,TGCGCCAGCAGCCAAGATCTAGGACTAGCGGGAGGGTCCCAAGCCAAAAACATTCAGTACTTC,CASSQDLGLAGGSQAKNIQYF
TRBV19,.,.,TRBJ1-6,TGTGCCAGTAGTATTGAGATCTCCAATTCACCCCTCCACTTT,CASSIEISNSPLHF
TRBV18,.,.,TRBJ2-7,TGTGCCAGCTCACCGTTCCGGGGATCCTACGAGCAGTACTTC,CASSPFRGSYEQYF
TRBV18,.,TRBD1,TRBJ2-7,TGTGCCAGCTCAGTAGCCGGGACAGACTCCTACGAGCAGTACTTC,CASSVAGTDSYEQYF
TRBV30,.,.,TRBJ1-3,TGTGCCTGGAGTATCGGATGGGCCAGGTCTGGAAACACCATATATTTT,CAWSIGWARSGNTIYF
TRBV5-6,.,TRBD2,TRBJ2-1,TGTGCCAGCAGCCCGCCGTGGCTAGCGGGATTCAATGAGCAGTTCTTC,CASSPPWLAGFNEQFF
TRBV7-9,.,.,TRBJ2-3,TGTGCCAGCAGCACCTCCTACAGGACTAGCACAGATACGCAGTATTTT,CASSTSYRTSTDTQYF
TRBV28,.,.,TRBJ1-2,TGTGCCACCAGAAGGGCGACCTATGGCTACACCTTC,CATRRATYGYTF
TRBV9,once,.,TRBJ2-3,TGTGCCAGCAGCGTAGCTACCGGAATAGCAGTTAGGGGGACAGATACGCAGTATTTT,CASSVATGIAVRGTDTQYF
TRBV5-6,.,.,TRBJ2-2,TGTGCCAGCAGCCTTTTCCAAAGGTCCGGGGAGCTGTTTTTT,CASSLFQRSGELFF
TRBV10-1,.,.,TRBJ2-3,TGCGCCAGCAGTGCCCCGGGAGTGGGTATAGATACGCAGTATTTT,CASSAPGVGIDTQYF
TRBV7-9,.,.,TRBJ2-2,TGTGCCAGCAGCTTATTAGGCGGTTTAACGGCCGGGGAGCTGTTTTTT,CASSLLGGLTAGELFF
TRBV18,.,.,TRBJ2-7,TGTGCCAGCTCACCACCGGAAGGGGAGCGGGAGCAGTACTTC,CASSPPEGEREQYF
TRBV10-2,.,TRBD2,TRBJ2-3,TGCGCCAGCAGTGTCGGACTAGCGGGGGATCTGGGCACAGATACGCAGTATTTT,CASSVGLAGDLGTDTQYF
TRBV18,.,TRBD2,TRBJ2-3,TGTGCCAGCTCACCACGAAGTAGCGGGACTGGCACAGATACGCAGTATTTT,CASSPRSSGTGTDTQYF
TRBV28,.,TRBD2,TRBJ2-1,TGTGCCAGCAGTTTATTCGTCCCGGGGGGGTTTCGGGAGCAGTTCTTC,CASSLFVPGGFREQFF